This TCR beta chain emerged from a study of blood T cells in healthy people across ages. Study findings and constraints: It was not known whether donors were CMV positive (a possible confounder of expanded clonotype changes). Long-lived donors carried more naive CD4+ cells and greater diversity than aged donors.

Per germline, CDR1 SEHNR and CDR2 FQNEAQ (reference sequence). The CDR3 consists of 15 residues. As to this clonotype: Its specificity is not known. With a much larger clone just one base away, this may be a read error.

It was with a sample-barcoded 5' primer and a J-beta primer mix that a second PCR of roughly 6 to 11 cycles was run. TCRdb ran MiXCR on the 5' RACE reads and lists one entry per CDR3 protein. Counted here are 630,000 or so distinct CDR3 sequences, approximately 31% occurring once; the ten biggest clones make up about 16%. Source material: blood. The TCR comes from a woman older than 75 in good health. The chain is built from TRBV7-9 and TRBJ2-3; perhaps TRBD2 as D (5 bases). CDR3 loop: CASSLSSGSTDPQYF. The CDR3 nucleotides read TGTGCCAGCAGCTTAAGCAGCGGCTCCACAGATCCGCAGTATTTT.